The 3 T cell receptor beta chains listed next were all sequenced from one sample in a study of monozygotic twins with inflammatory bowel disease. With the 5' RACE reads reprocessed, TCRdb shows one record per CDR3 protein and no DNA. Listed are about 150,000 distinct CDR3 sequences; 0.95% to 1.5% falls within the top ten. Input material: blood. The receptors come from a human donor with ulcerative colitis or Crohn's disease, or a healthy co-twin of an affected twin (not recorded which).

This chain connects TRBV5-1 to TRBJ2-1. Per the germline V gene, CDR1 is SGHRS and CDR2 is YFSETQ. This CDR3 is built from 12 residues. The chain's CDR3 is CASSPLNGEQFF.

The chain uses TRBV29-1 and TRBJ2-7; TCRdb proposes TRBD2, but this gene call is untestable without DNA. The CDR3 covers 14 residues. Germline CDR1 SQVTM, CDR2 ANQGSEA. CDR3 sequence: CSVVGLAGGYEQYF.

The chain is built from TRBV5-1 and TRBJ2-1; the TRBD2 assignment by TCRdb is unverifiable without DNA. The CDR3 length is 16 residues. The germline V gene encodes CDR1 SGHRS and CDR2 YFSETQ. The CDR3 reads CASSSNSGTSNNEQFF.